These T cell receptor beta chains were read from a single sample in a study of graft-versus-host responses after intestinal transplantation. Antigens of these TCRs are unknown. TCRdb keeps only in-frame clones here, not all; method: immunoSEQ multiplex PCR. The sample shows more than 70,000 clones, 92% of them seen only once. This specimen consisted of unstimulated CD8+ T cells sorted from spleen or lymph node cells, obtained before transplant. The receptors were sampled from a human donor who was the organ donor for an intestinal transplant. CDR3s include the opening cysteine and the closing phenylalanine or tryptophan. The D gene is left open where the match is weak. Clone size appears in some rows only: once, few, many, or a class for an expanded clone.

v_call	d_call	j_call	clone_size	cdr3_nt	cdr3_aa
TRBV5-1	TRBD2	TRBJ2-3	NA	TGCGCCAGCAGCTTCTTAGCGGGGGGGCCAGATACGCAGTATTTT	CASSFLAGGPDTQYF
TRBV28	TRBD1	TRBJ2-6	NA	TGTGCCAGCAGTTTAGGGCCCCTGGGACAGGCTATTCGAAGCTCTGGGGCCAACGTCCTGACTTTC	CASSLGPLGQAIRSSGANVLTF
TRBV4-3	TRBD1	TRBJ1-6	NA	TGCGCCAGCAGCCAAGATATACAGGACAGGGGTCGACCCCTCCACTTT	CASSQDIQDRGRPLHF
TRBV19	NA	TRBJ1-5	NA	TGTGCCAGTAGTATAGTGGGCGGGGATCAGCCCCAGCATTTT	CASSIVGGDQPQHF
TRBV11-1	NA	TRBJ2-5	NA	TGTGCCAGCAGCTCTAAAGAGACCCAGTACTTC	CASSSKETQYF
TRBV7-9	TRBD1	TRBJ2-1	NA	TGTGCCAGCAGCCTTGTGGCGGGACAGGGGGCGAATGAGCAGTTCTTC	CASSLVAGQGANEQFF
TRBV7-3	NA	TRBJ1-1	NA	TGTGCCAGCAGCTTAACGTTGGCCCGAAGGGAGGAGAACACTGAAGCTTTCTTT	CASSLTLARREENTEAFF
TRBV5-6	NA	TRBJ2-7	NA	TGTGCCAGCAGCTTGGTCGGGTTCTACGAGCAGTACTTC	CASSLVGFYEQYF
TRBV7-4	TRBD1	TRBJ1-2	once	TGTGCCAGCAGCTTAGCGGAGATTACGAGGACAGGGGCGAAATGGGGCTACACCTTC	CASSLAEITRTGAKWGYTF
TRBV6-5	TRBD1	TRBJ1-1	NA	TGTGCCAGCACCGCGACAGGGGCGGGTGAAGCTTTCTTT	CASTATGAGEAFF
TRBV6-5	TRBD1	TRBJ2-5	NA	TGTGCCAGCAGTTACTCCCGGGACAGGATCCAAGAGACCCAGTACTTC	CASSYSRDRIQETQYF
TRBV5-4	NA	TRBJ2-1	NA	TGTGCCAGCAGCGCCGGGGGGCGGGTGCAGTTCTTC	CASSAGGRVQFF
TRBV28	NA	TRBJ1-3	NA	TGTGCCAGCATCCACGAGGGTGGAAACACCATATATTTT	CASIHEGGNTIYF
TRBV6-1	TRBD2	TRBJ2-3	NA	TGTGCCAGCAGTGAAGCTAGCGGGGGGATCACAGATACGCAGTATTTT	CASSEASGGITDTQYF
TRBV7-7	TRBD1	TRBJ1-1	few	TGTGCTAGCGGGAGGACAGGGGACACTGAAGCTTTCTTT	CASGRTGDTEAFF
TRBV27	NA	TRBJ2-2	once	TGTGCCAGCAGTATATCTTCAACAGGTTCCCAGGAGCTGTTTTTT	CASSISSTGSQELFF
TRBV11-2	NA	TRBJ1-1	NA	TGTGCCAGCAGCTCCTTCAGACGGCCTCGACTAAAACCTGAAGCTTTCTTT	CASSSFRRPRLKPEAFF
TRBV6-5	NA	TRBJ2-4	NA	TGTGCCAGCAGTTACTCCGACATTCAGTACTTC	CASSYSDIQYF
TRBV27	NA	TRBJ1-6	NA	TGTGCCAGCAGTCCTTCCAGGGCTCCCCTCCACTTT	CASSPSRAPLHF
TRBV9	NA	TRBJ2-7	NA	TGTGCCAGCAGCCCTCAGGGCCCCGCCTACGAGCAGTACTTC	CASSPQGPAYEQYF
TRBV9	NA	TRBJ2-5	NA	TGTGCCAGCAGCGTAGGAGGGACTGCGCAAGAGACCCAGTACTTC	CASSVGGTAQETQYF
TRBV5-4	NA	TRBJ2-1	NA	TGTGCCAGCAGCTCCGACCGCTCGGAGGGCCCCTACAATGAGCAGTTCTTC	CASSSDRSEGPYNEQFF
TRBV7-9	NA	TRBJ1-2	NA	TGTGCCAGCAGCTTAGTTCAGGGAGGCGTTGGCTACACCTTC	CASSLVQGGVGYTF
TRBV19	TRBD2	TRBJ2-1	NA	TGTGCCAGTAGTTGGGGGACTAGCGGGGAGCAGTTCTTC	CASSWGTSGEQFF
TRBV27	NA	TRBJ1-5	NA	TGTGCCAGCAGCGTAAGGAGGAGCAATCAGCCCCAGCATTTT	CASSVRRSNQPQHF
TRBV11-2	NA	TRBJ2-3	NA	TGTGCCAGCAGCTTAGGGGGGGGGCCTACAGATACGCAGTATTTT	CASSLGGGPTDTQYF
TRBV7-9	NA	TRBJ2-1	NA	TGTGCCAGCAGCTTAGCGGCTAGCGCGAATGAGCAGTTCTTC	CASSLAASANEQFF
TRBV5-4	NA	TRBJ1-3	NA	TGTGCCAGCAGCGGTGACGACTCCTCTTTACCTGGAAACACCATATATTTT	CASSGDDSSLPGNTIYF
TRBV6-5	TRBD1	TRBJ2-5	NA	TGTGCCAGCAGTTCGACAGGGGTGGTAGAGACCCAGTACTTC	CASSSTGVVETQYF
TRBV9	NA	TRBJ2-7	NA	TGTGCCAGCAGCGTATCCGCCAGTCCGTCCTACGAGCAGTACTTC	CASSVSASPSYEQYF
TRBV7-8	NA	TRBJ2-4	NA	TGTGCCAGCAGCCCCCATTCGGGGGACATTCAGTACTTC	CASSPHSGDIQYF
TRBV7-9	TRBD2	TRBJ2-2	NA	TGTGCCAGCAGCGGGACTAGCGGGGGCTGGACCGGGGAGCTGTTTTTT	CASSGTSGGWTGELFF
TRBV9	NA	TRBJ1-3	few	TGTGCCTCCTCCTCTGGAAACACCATATATTTT	CASSSGNTIYF
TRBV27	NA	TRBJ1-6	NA	TGTGCCAGCAGTTCCCCGGGTTCACCCCTCCACTTT	CASSSPGSPLHF
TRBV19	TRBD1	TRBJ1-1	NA	TGTGCCAGTAGTATTCAGGGGGCGGGCACTGAAGCTTTCTTT	CASSIQGAGTEAFF
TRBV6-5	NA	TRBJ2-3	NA	TGTGCCAGCAGTTATGCCAGGGCATCAGATACGCAGTATTTT	CASSYARASDTQYF
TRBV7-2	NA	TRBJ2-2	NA	TGTGCCAGCAGGATGACGGGCACCGGGGAGCTGTTTTTT	CASRMTGTGELFF
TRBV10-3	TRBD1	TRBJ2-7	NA	TGTGCCATCAGTGAGTCGAAATCCGGGACAGGGGTTTACGAGCAGTACTTC	CAISESKSGTGVYEQYF
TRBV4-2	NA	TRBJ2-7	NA	TGTGCCAGCAGCCCCAGGGGCCCCTACGAGCAGTACTTC	CASSPRGPYEQYF
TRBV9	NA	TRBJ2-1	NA	TGTGCCAGCAGCCCCCCTCGGTTCAATGAGCAGTTCTTC	CASSPPRFNEQFF
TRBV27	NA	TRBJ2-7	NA	TGTGCCAGCAGTTTAACCCCGGCAGGGCCTTACGAGCAGTACTTC	CASSLTPAGPYEQYF
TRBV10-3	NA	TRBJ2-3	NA	TGTGCCATCAGTGAGTCGGGGAGTTCAGATACGCAGTATTTT	CAISESGSSDTQYF
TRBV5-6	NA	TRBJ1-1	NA	TGTGCCAGCAGCTTGTCTCAGGGTGAAGCTTTCTTT	CASSLSQGEAFF
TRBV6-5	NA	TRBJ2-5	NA	TGTGCCAGCAGTTCCCACGTGGGCGGGTACCAAGAGACCCAGTACTTC	CASSSHVGGYQETQYF
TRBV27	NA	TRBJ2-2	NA	TGTGCCAGCAGTATACGACTAGGGGAGCTGTTTTTT	CASSIRLGELFF